Sequencing of this T cell receptor beta chain was carried out in a study of cytomegalovirus exposure and HLA in healthy donors (dated by TCRdb to about 2017). For the study in its entirety: In an earlier analysis of under 600 of the donors, 276 Gb of sequence data and 120 million or so unique TCR beta sequences from roughly 190 million T cells were reported. Approximately 300 gigabases of sequencing data and around 80 million unique TCR sequences made up an early release that covered under 750 HLA-typed donors. Of the roughly 390 genotyped donors, 75% to 85% were placed in the genetic ancestry cluster associated with self-reported Caucasian donors. The aim of the study was to test whether cataloging public T cell receptors could identify signatures of past pathogen exposure. The study profiled the T cell repertoires of some 610 subjects by immunosequencing and related them to cytomegalovirus serostatus. Along with the roughly 610-subject first cohort, a separate validation cohort of over a hundred different subjects was used. To predict cytomegalovirus infection status, the study brought together high-throughput TCR immunosequencing, statistical association of individual TCRs with disease status, and machine learning. A later analysis re-examined previously published TCR beta repertoires from hundreds of donors and added high-resolution HLA genotyping to investigate patterns of TCR occurrence. Rather than drawing on any new phenotypic data, the later analysis identified candidate immune exposures from TCR beta sequences and the way those sequences occurred across donors. In an earlier analysis of roughly 540 of the donors, high-throughput TCR beta sequencing was used to judge whether each TCR beta V gene segment behaved as functional or pseudogenic. Donor age, sex, ethnicity and CMV serostatus were compiled together with the repertoire data. Genome-wide SNP genotypes for about 65% of the roughly 670 donors were used in a later genetic analysis, which treated that subset as a discovery cohort. Every discovery cohort repertoire had been produced on one sequencing platform. HLA typing covered class I and class II loci at four-digit resolution. The number of donors typed differed by locus, with roughly 629-640 for A, B, C, DRB1 and DQB1, over 500 for DQA1, 600 to 610 for DPA1, and around 460 for DPB1. Four to six DR-DQ haplotypes were handled as single units for association and clustering because linkage in the cohort was strong. Among around 400 genotyped donors of the cohort, an average of around 220,000 unique TCR beta nucleotide sequences was sequenced per donor, of which 15% to 20% were non-productive.

Of note for this clone: The clone's antigen remains unknown. No much larger clone exists at a distance of one base, and base qualities are not known.

Looking up the germline V gene (reference sequence) yields CDR1 GTSNPN and CDR2 SVGIG. Clipping removes 5 bases from V and 3 bases from J, with 8 as the unmatched junction base count. CDR3 length: 15 amino acids, cysteine to phenylalanine. Of all the DNA, just the CDR3 is kept, 45 bases in frame from base 1. The study at large found these results: HLA typing was unavailable for some donors at each locus, so association tests used only the typed subset. In a later genetic analysis, a missense DCLRE1C variant was associated with V-gene and J-gene trimming of TCR beta chains, and the association was replicated in an independent cohort. Roughly 17 rarely observed V segments, including chromosome 9 orphons, were excluded from the earlier analysis of about 500 of the donors because counts were too low. The authors suggested that the approach could potentially be extended to other disease states and immunological phenotypes. Correlated functional status among segregating V segments might reflect linkage disequilibrium, but an unknown experimental factor could not be ruled out. This cohort had only TCR beta chains sequenced, and the lack of alpha or paired-chain data limited which features could be detected. In a later analysis, some 18,000 TCR beta sequences were associated with specific HLA alleles at a false discovery rate of 0.05. Several of the top co-occurrence clusters appeared to be linked to parvovirus B19, influenza, CMV and Epstein-Barr virus, according to a later analysis. The 87-base-pair reads could not distinguish some IMGT-functional V segments, including TRBV6-2 and TRBV6-3, so those segments were excluded. The study gave a list of 150 to 200 TCR beta chains associated with cytomegalovirus. A few of the identified cytomegalovirus-associated TCR beta chains were confirmed in vitro to be specific for cytomegalovirus antigens. In a later analysis, the rate of TCR association differed among HLA loci, with DRB1 alleles having the most associated TCRs and HLA-C alleles having the fewest. Sequencing depth was assumed to be roughly uniform across donors in the presence/absence analyses, though that assumption may not hold. In a later genetic analysis, fewer N-insertions in productive TCRs were reported among donors in an Asian-associated ancestry cluster than the roughly 700-donor mean. CMV serostatus was the only immune exposure information available for the cohort. In a later analysis, most CMV-associated TCR beta chains were found to appear HLA-restricted, with HLA associations seemingly driven largely by CMV exposure. A further reported finding was that TCR beta sequences accurately predicted the HLA-A and HLA-B alleles for most subjects in the first cohort. An earlier analysis of 587 of the donors showed that most TCR beta V segments appeared in productive rearrangements either about 90% or about 30% of the time, which broadly matched IMGT annotations. Most TCR sequences were seen in very few donors, while some public TCRs were found in many individuals. The classifier was reported to diagnose cytomegalovirus status with high specificity and sensitivity in both the original cohort and the validation cohort. In a later analysis, HLA-associated TCR beta chains were found to be more clonally expanded and to have lower generation probabilities than equally common non-associated chains. The sequencing pipeline was judged likely to have produced a cluster of highly shared sequence variants as a technical artifact. Assigning TCR associations to individual alleles was difficult when HLA alleles, especially DR and DQ, strongly co-occurred.

The cohort was made up of approximately 700 healthy bone marrow donors. Cohort members were all nominally healthy when sampled, although unrecorded immune exposures were likely present. The donor tested CMV seronegative, placing the donor among the roughly 400 seronegative members of the cohort. Every donor gave a peripheral blood sample, and the peripheral blood mononuclear cells from that sample were used for TCR beta sequencing. The Qiagen DNeasy Blood Extraction Kit was used to extract genomic DNA from the blood cell samples. Receptor libraries were prepared by the immunoSEQ multiplex PCR assay. For the multiplex PCR, a mixture combining 60 forward primers for TCR Vbeta segments and 13 reverse primers for TCR Jbeta segments was used. The CDR3 region of rearranged TCR beta genes was amplified from genomic DNA with a multiplex PCR assay. The Illumina HiSeq System was used to sequence the amplified TCR beta libraries as 87-base-pair reads. As for the original processing: A later analysis tallied 80 million to 95 million unique TCR beta chains across the 666 repertoires, and around 9.9 million of those chains were shared by two or more donors. To remove PCR and sequencing errors, raw reads were error-corrected and collapsed into unique sequences using a nearest-neighbor algorithm that merged closely related sequences. V, D and J gene segments were assigned by aligning CDR3 sequences to IMGT reference sequences. For a sequence to be retained, at least a six-nucleotide match to both a V gene segment and a J gene segment was required. Rearrangements were classified as productive when the CDR3 lacked stop codons and remained in frame with V and J, and all other rearrangements were classified as non-productive. CDR3 was defined according to IMGT convention as the region running from the second conserved V-encoded cysteine to the conserved J-encoded phenylalanine. Sequences without an unambiguous match to a single V gene segment were excluded from the earlier analysis of 587 of the donors. In an earlier analysis of around 590 of the donors, a V segment was called functional when productive rearrangements were above 56.7%, and segregating when the standard deviation between donors exceeded 5%. A statistical classification framework was built for diagnosing cytomegalovirus status from the catalog of TCR beta chain sequences. V and J gene assignment, in a later analysis, came from comparing TCR nucleotide sequences with IMGT/GENE-DB human TR gene sequences. A later analysis assigned CDR3 sequences and most-parsimonious VDJ recombination scenarios with the TCRdist pipeline. In a later analysis, each TCR beta chain was defined by its CDR3 amino acid sequence together with its V-gene family, and reads lacking a unique V-gene family were excluded. As a way to deal with suspected cross-contamination and a sequencing artifact, a later analysis dropped hundreds of nucleotide sequences that were highly shared and had low generation probability. In a later analysis, a clonal expansion index for each public chain was calculated from normalized within-repertoire ranks of inferred template counts. In a later analysis, generation probabilities were computed with a VDJ recombination model fitted to out-of-frame rearrangements, and the resulting probabilities were checked against IGoR. In a later analysis, hypergeometric tests were used to score TCR-TCR, TCR-HLA and TCR-CMV co-occurrence, with a repertoire-size bias correction applied to TCR pairs. A later analysis estimated false discovery rates by permuting HLA or CMV assignments 20 times. In a later analysis, co-occurring TCRs were grouped using DBSCAN, with TCRdist sequence similarity added in when clustering inside HLA-allele-positive subsets. Repertoires with fewer than 30,000 or more than 120,000 public chains, plus five repertoires with anomalous nucleotide sharing, were excluded from co-occurrence clustering. TCRdb retrieved this table from immuneACCESS and kept in-frame rearrangements only. Not all clones are present; in checked studies, unresolved V genes account for under half, and no reason is known for the remainder. V, J and clone size were drawn from that table, and D and trimming were deduced from the DNA. The sample includes some 160,000 clones, with approximately 80% observed a single time. Approximately 1.4% of the sample belongs to the ten largest clones.

The clonotype was recovered from a woman aged 18-30 years in good health and CMV-seronegative. Sequencing was carried out using PBMCs. This receptor chain uses TRBV30 and TRBJ2-3; TRBD1 aligns with 10 central bases. The CDR3 region reads CAWVDRGRLTDTQYF. The bases read TGTGCCTGGGTTGACAGGGGGCGGTTAACAGATACGCAGTATTTT.